These 28 T cell receptor beta chains share one sample of origin, sequenced in a study of T cell repertoires in cytomegalovirus infection. TCRdb reprocessed the reads via MiXCR and lists one record per CDR3 protein. The table records about 460,000 distinct CDR3 sequences, 11% of them present only once. Input material: PBMCs. The receptors derive from a human donor in good health (CMV status not recorded). Some clones in this sample may be carry-over from other donors' samples.

A remark on this clonotype: A much larger clone differs by one base, so this may be a read error. The chain combines TRBV5-5 with TRBJ1-6; D possibly corresponds to TRBD1 (5 bases). The germline gives CDR1 SGHKS, CDR2 YYEKEE (reference sequence). This CDR3 is 14 amino acids long. The CDR3 reads CTSSLQGLGQPLHF. The CDR3 DNA sequence: TGTACCAGCAGCTTGCAGGGATTGGGTCAACCCCTCCACTTT.

This clonotype has at least ten counts. The gene calls are TRBV7-8 and TRBJ2-2; a weak D match, TRBD2 (5 bases). Trimming took off 1 base at V and 6 bases at J, with 9 bases between the two ends. The CDR3 length is 14 residues. The germline gives CDR1 SGHVS, CDR2 FQNEAQ. The CDR3 loop is CASSLGLAPGELFF. The CDR3 DNA reads as TGTGCCAGCAGCTTAGGTCTAGCTCCCGGGGAGCTGTTTTTT.

This clonotype was recorded at least ten times. V gene TRBV12-5 combines with J gene TRBJ2-7; 8 bases are a match to TRBD1. Germline CDR1 and CDR2: LGHNT and FRNRAP. The CDR3 runs 15 residues. J gave up 2 bases and V 5 bases, and 8 bases lay outside the gene matches. This chain's CDR3 is CASGRPGTGTYEQYF. The CDR3 nucleotides read TGTGCTAGTGGTCGGCCAGGGACAGGAACCTACGAGCAGTACTTC.

The table lists this clonotype with a few counts. The V call is TRBV28, the J call TRBJ2-2; 9 bases align to TRBD1. This CDR3 spans 17 amino acids. V lost 5 bases and J lost 3; bases outside the gene matches: 10. From germline, CDR1 is MDHEN and CDR2 SYDVKM. CDR3 in DNA: TGTGCCAGCAGTCCCACAGGGGGCGTTCAAGACACCGGGGAGCTGTTTTTT. It yields the protein CASSPTGGVQDTGELFF. Based on the CDR3 plus reference TRBV28 and TRBJ2-2, the full variable domain is DVKVTQSSRYLVKRTGEKVFLECVQDMDHENMFWYRQDPGLGLRLIYFSYDVKMKEKGDIPEGYSVSREKKERFSLILESASTNQTSMYLCASSPTGGVQDTGELFFGEGSRLTVL.

This rearrangement joins TRBV20-1 to TRBJ2-7, with TRBD1 matching 8 bases. The junction had 7 bases not matched to a gene; V was cut back by 0 bases and J by 3 bases. The CDR3 runs to 15 residues. CDR1 DFQATT and CDR2 SNEGSKA come from the germline V gene (reference sequence). CDR3 coding DNA: TGCAGTGCTAGAGATGACAGGGGTTTCCGCTACGAGCAGTACTTC. Encoded protein: CSARDDRGFRYEQYF.

This clonotype was counted at least ten times. V is TRBV7-9 and J is TRBJ1-3; no firm D call. Germline V gene data show CDR1 as SEHNR and CDR2 as FQNEAQ (reference sequence). CDR3 size: 14 residues. Between the trimmed V and J ends, which lost 5 bases and 4 bases, there was a span of 12 bases. CDR3 in DNA: TGTGCCAGCAGCCAAGGGCAACCCGGAAACACCATATATTTT. Translating it yields CASSQGQPGNTIYF.

The table lists this clonotype with many counts. The V call is TRBV2, the J call TRBJ1-5; possible D gene TRBD1, 5 bases. This CDR3 comprises 15 residues. V was pared by 3 bases and J by 2 bases, with 11 bases between. Germline lookup yields CDR1 SNHLY and CDR2 FYNNEI. Written as DNA, the CDR3 is TGTGCCAGCAGTGATGGGACGAGAGGCAATCAGCCCCAGCATTTT. It specifies CASSDGTRGNQPQHF.

The sample holds many counts of this clonotype. The chain couples TRBV27 to TRBJ1-1; possible D gene TRBD1, 6 bases. This CDR3 spans 13 amino acids. Trimming removed 5 bases at V and 0 bases at J, with 7 bases between. Germline loops: CDR1 MNHEY, CDR2 SMNVEV (reference sequence). For the CDR3, the DNA is TGTGCCAGCAGTCAGGGGTTGAACACTGAAGCTTTCTTT. Protein: CASSQGLNTEAFF.

This clonotype was recorded many times. The chain has TRBV6-1 and TRBJ1-5; D ambiguous. Per the germline V gene, CDR1 is MNHNS and CDR2 is SASEGT. The length of the CDR3 is 13 residues. The V and J ends lost 8 bases and 3 bases respectively, with 11 bases between them. The DNA for the CDR3 is TGTGCCAGCGAGCTACTCTTCAATCAGCCCCAGCATTTT. Its translation is CASELLFNQPQHF.

The table lists this clonotype with many counts. The chain couples TRBV5-4 to TRBJ2-7, with D possibly TRBD2 on 5 matching bases. The ends were cut back, 3 bases at V and 2 bases at J, with 15 bases in the middle. In germline, CDR1 is SGHNT, CDR2 YYREEE (reference sequence). The CDR3 contains 15 residues. The CDR3 sequence is CASSSGLLSPYEQYF. Written as DNA, the CDR3 is TGTGCCAGCAGCTCCGGACTGTTGTCCCCCTACGAGCAGTACTTC.

In this sample, this clonotype turned up many times. The rearrangement joins TRBV6-2 or TRBV6-3 to TRBJ2-1, with 7 bases lining up with TRBD1. This CDR3 has 14 amino acids. The germline V gene has CDR1 MNHEY and CDR2 SVGEGT. Trimming took 5 bases from V and 4 from J; bases not matched to a gene: 5. The chain's CDR3 is CASSRPGQYNEQFF. CDR3 nucleotide sequence: TGTGCCAGCAGTCGACCGGGACAGTACAATGAGCAGTTCTTC.

In its sample, this clonotype was seen many times. This chain connects TRBV6-5 to TRBJ1-2; 8 nucleotides agree with TRBD1. V was clipped by 7 bases and J by 9 bases; unmatched bases: 13. The length of the CDR3 is 14 residues. Germline CDR1 reads MNHEY; CDR2 reads SVGAGI. The CDR3 nucleotides are TGTGCCAGCACCAAACCGGGACAGGTTCTGCGCTACACCTTC. The encoded protein is CASTKPGQVLRYTF.

This clonotype was counted ten times or more. The rearrangement uses TRBV5-1 and TRBJ2-3, with 10 bases fitting TRBD1. The CDR3 has 17 amino acids. The J segment lost 3 bases and the V segment lost 5 bases, leaving 12 bases of the junction unmatched. Germline CDR1 and CDR2: SGHRS and YFSETQ. The CDR3 sequence: CASRRTPGQGSTDTQYF. The CDR3 nucleotides read TGCGCCAGCAGAAGGACCCCGGGACAGGGGAGTACAGATACGCAGTATTTT.

A word on this clonotype: A much larger clone lies one base from this, so it may be a read error. This chain links TRBV7-9 with TRBJ1-2; D gene unclear. The CDR3 totals 12 residues. Per germline, CDR1 SEHNR and CDR2 FQNEAQ (reference sequence). Trimming cost V 11 bases and J 2 bases, with 12 bases left between them. The CDR3 region is CASRSRNYGYTF. In DNA form, the CDR3 reads TGTGCCTCAAGGAGCAGGAACTATGGCTACACCTTC.

This clonotype was seen a few times. The CDR3 is CASSPGASNNYEQYF. The DNA for the CDR3 is TGTGCCAGCAGCCCGGGGGCCTCGAACAATTACGAGCAGTACTTC. The chain employs TRBV5-6 and TRBJ2-7; D may correspond to TRBD1 or TRBD2 (6 bases each). The CDR3 has 15 amino acids. V lost 4 bases, J lost 4 bases, and 18 bases lay in between. CDR1 and CDR2 (germline): SGHDT, YYEEEE.

This clonotype was seen at least ten times. The chain uses TRBV7-2 and TRBJ1-6; 7 positions match TRBD1. Germline CDR1 and CDR2: SGHTA and FQGNSA. V lost 4 bases to trimming and J lost 9 bases; unmatched junction nucleotides: 18. This CDR3 is built from 18 residues. CDR3 sequence: CASSSPGGTGVESSPLHF. The CDR3 DNA reads as TGTGCCAGCAGCTCCCCGGGAGGAACAGGGGTTGAGAGTTCACCCCTCCACTTT.

This clonotype has at least ten counts. The genes are TRBV7-2 and TRBJ2-7, with 13 bases aligning to TRBD2. This CDR3 contains 14 residues. CDR1 and CDR2 from the germline V gene are SGHTA and FQGNSA. Germline trimming cut 5 bases from V and 3 bases from J; bases unmatched to any gene: 1. CDR3 sequence reads: CASSRTSGSYEQYF. The CDR3 bases are TGTGCCAGCAGCCGGACTAGCGGGAGCTACGAGCAGTACTTC.

This clonotype has only a few counts. The chain carries TRBV5-4 and TRBJ1-3; perhaps TRBD1 as D (5 bases). This CDR3 is built from 19 residues. Germline V gene lookup returns CDR1 SGHNT and CDR2 YYREEE (reference sequence). V lost 0 bases and J 0 bases, leaving 19 bases between the germline ends. The DNA for the CDR3 is TGTGCCAGCAGCTTGGAGTTGGGGCTGCTAGGAGGCTCTGGAAACACCATATATTTT. This gives the protein CASSLELGLLGGSGNTIYF.

Comments on this clonotype: The junction differs from germline at one of its ends, possibly a read error. The gene calls are TRBV7-7 and TRBJ2-1; maybe TRBD2 (5 bases). The CDR3 totals 16 residues. Germline V gives CDR1 SSHAT, CDR2 FNYEAQ (reference sequence). DNA of the CDR3: TGTGCTAGCAGCTTAGCGCCCGTGGCCCCGCCCAATGAGCAGTTCTTC. Translating it yields CASSLAPVAPPNEQFF.

The sample holds many counts of this clonotype. The chain joins TRBV27 to TRBJ2-7, with D hard to call. The CDR3 is 15 amino acids. The V gene lost 3 bases and the J gene lost 5 bases, with 17 bases spanning the gap. The germline gives CDR1 MNHEY, CDR2 SMNVEV (reference sequence). The DNA of the CDR3 is TGTGCCAGCAGTTTTTTGGCACCAACCAGGCACGAGCAGTACTTC. Translation: CASSFLAPTRHEQYF.

This clonotype came up many times. The chain has TRBV12-3 or TRBV12-4 and TRBJ1-5, with TRBD1 identical over 7 bases. With V trimmed by 5 bases and J by 2 bases, 3 bases remained unmatched. This CDR3 is built from 14 residues. In DNA form, the CDR3 reads TGTGCCAGCAGTGTTACAGGGGGCAATCAGCCCCAGCATTTT. Translated: CASSVTGGNQPQHF.

The chain couples TRBV19 to TRBJ2-1; tentatively, D is TRBD1 or TRBD2 (5 bases each). V gave up 4 bases and J gave up 9 bases, with 13 bases separating them. The CDR3 totals 13 residues. Germline V lookup: CDR1 LNHDA, CDR2 SQIVND (reference sequence). CDR3 loop: CASSKDGTPEQFF. CDR3 coding DNA: TGTGCCAGTAGTAAGGACGGGACGCCTGAGCAGTTCTTC.

V usage is TRBV29-1 and J usage is TRBJ2-7, with 7 bases aligning to TRBD1. The V segment lost 7 bases and the J segment 1 base; nucleotides outside the gene matches: 13. The germline gives CDR1 SQVTM, CDR2 ANQGSEA. The length of the CDR3 is 15 residues. CDR3 amino acids: CSALLRDSSSYEQYF. The CDR3 region has the DNA TGCAGCGCCCTCCTCCGGGACAGTTCTTCCTACGAGCAGTACTTC.

This clonotype was observed at least ten times. V is TRBV7-6 and J is TRBJ1-4; D unresolved. Germline loops: CDR1 SGHVS, CDR2 FNYEAQ. The CDR3 spans 17 residues. Trimming left V 5 bases short and J 0 bases short, with 16 bases between. The CDR3 here is CASSPAKTRATNEKLFF. CDR3 nucleotide sequence: TGTGCCAGCAGCCCGGCAAAAACTAGAGCAACTAATGAAAAACTGTTTTTT.

This clonotype was found a few times. The chain employs TRBV11-2 and TRBJ2-7; tentatively, D is TRBD2 (5 bases). This CDR3 contains 14 residues. Germline lookup yields CDR1 SGHAT and CDR2 FQNNGV. V was pared by 3 bases and J by 6 bases, with 15 bases between. CDR3 sequence (DNA): TGTGCCAGCAGCTTCCGGTATCAACTAGGCGAGCAGTACTTC. Encoded protein: CASSFRYQLGEQYF.

The chain is built from TRBV13 and TRBJ2-5, with 10 bases fitting TRBD2. CDR3 size: 17 residues. Trimming took 4 bases from V and 5 from J; bases not matched to a gene: 13. The V gene's germline CDR1 is PRHDT and CDR2 FYEKMQ (reference sequence). The DNA for the CDR3 is TGTGCCAGCAGCTCCCTGACTAGCGGGTATTCGGTGGAGACCCAGTACTTC. This codes for CASSSLTSGYSVETQYF.

This chain connects TRBV24-1 to TRBJ2-3; no reliable D call. The V and J ends lost 3 bases and 14 bases respectively, with 14 bases between them. The CDR3 contains 12 residues. Germline lookup yields CDR1 KGHDR and CDR2 SFDVKD. The DNA of the CDR3 is TGTGCCACCAGTGATCCAGGTCGGGTTCTGTATTTT. It codes for CATSDPGRVLYF.

This clonotype has more than one count but fewer than ten. This chain joins TRBV20-1 and TRBJ1-2, with 8 bases aligning to TRBD1. Germline V CDR1 and CDR2: DFQATT, SNEGSKA (reference sequence). V lost 0 bases and J lost 8; bases outside the gene matches: 5. This CDR3 contains 13 residues. This chain's CDR3 is CSAREPDRVGYTF. For the CDR3, the DNA is TGCAGTGCTAGAGAACCGGACAGGGTGGGCTACACCTTC.